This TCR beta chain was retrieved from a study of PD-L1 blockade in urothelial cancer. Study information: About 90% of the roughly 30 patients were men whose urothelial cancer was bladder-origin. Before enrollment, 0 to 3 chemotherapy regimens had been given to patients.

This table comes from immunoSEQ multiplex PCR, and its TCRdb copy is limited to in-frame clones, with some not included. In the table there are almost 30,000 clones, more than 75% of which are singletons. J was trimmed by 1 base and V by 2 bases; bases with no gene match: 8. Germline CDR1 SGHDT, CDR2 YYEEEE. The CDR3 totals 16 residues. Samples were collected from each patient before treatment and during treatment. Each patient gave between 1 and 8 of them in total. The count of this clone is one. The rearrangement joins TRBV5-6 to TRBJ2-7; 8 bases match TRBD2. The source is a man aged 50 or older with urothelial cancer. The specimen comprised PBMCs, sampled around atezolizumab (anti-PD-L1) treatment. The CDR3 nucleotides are TGTGCCAGCAGCTTTCCGGGAGGGACGGAATCCTACGAGCAGTACTTC. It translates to CASSFPGGTESYEQYF.